Each of the 15 T cell receptor beta chains below was sequenced from the same sample in a study of blood T cells in healthy people across ages. Primers used in a second PCR of about 7 to 12 cycles were a sample-barcoded 5' primer and a J-beta primer mix. TCRdb itself ran the 5' RACE reads through MiXCR, one entry per CDR3 protein. This sample has approximately 810,000 distinct CDR3 sequences, with under 30% found just once. The source material was blood. These receptors all come from a woman of 80 years or more in good health.

This clonotype was picked up many times. V and J are TRBV30 and TRBJ2-1, with D unresolved. V was trimmed by 0 bases and J by 7 bases, leaving 4 bases between them. The CDR3 runs 11 residues. Germline CDR1 GTSNPN, CDR2 SVGIG (reference sequence). CDR3 sequence (DNA): TGTGCCTGGAGTGTACAGAATGAGCAGTTCTTC. Residues: CAWSVQNEQFF.

This clonotype was counted at least ten times. The CDR3 DNA follows: TGCGCCAGCAGCTTGAACGGGGGAGTTAGCACAGATACGCAGTATTTT. Encoded protein: CASSLNGGVSTDTQYF. The rearrangement links TRBV5-1 to TRBJ2-3, with D perhaps matching TRBD2 (6 bases). Germline-derived CDR1 and CDR2 are SGHRS and YFSETQ. V gave up 1 base and J gave up 0 bases, with 12 bases separating them. The CDR3 totals 16 residues.

This clonotype was observed at least ten times. The chain has TRBV3-1 and TRBJ2-1, with 9 bases aligning to TRBD2. V trimming: 5 bases; J trimming: 3 bases; junction bases outside the gene matches: 8. The CDR3 is 16 amino acids. Germline values: CDR1 LGHDT, CDR2 YNNKEL (reference sequence). CDR3 DNA: TGTGCCAGCAGCACCACCGGGACTAGCAGCTACAATGAGCAGTTCTTC. Protein product: CASSTTGTSSYNEQFF.

The rearrangement joins TRBV20-1 to TRBJ1-2; 7 bases are shared with TRBD1. V was clipped by 4 bases and J by 3 bases; unmatched bases: 11. Germline lookup yields CDR1 DFQATT and CDR2 SNEGSKA (reference sequence). This CDR3 has 15 amino acids. CDR3 sequence: CSATSPRQGDYGYTF. In DNA form, the CDR3 reads TGCAGTGCTACCTCCCCACGACAGGGAGACTATGGCTACACCTTC.

This clonotype was detected ten times or more. The CDR3: CSAPLSNYGYTF. CDR3 DNA: TGCAGTGCTCCTCTTTCTAACTATGGCTACACCTTC. J is TRBJ1-2 and V is TRBV20-1, with D unresolved. Trimming left V 5 bases short and J 0 bases short, with 7 bases between. Looked up from germline, CDR1 is DFQATT and CDR2 is SNEGSKA (reference sequence). CDR3 length: 12 residues.

The chain is built from TRBV20-1 and TRBJ2-5, with no clear D. The CDR3 runs 12 residues. The germline gives CDR1 DFQATT, CDR2 SNEGSKA (reference sequence). V dropped 7 bases and J dropped 1 base, with 10 bases sitting between them. CDR3 loop: CSVQDFQETQYF. In DNA form, the CDR3 reads TGCAGTGTCCAGGATTTCCAAGAGACCCAGTACTTC.

This clonotype was seen repeatedly, ten times or more. The V call is TRBV29-1, the J call TRBJ2-1, with D unclear. The CDR3 extends over 15 amino acids. V shed 8 bases and J shed 0 bases, with 17 bases lying between them. Germline V gene lookup returns CDR1 SQVTM and CDR2 ANQGSEA. CDR3 nucleotide sequence: TGCAGCTCAGACGCCGGGCCGAGCTCCTACAATGAGCAGTTCTTC. Translation gives CSSDAGPSSYNEQFF.

V gene TRBV5-1 combines with J gene TRBJ2-2; D unclear. Trimming stripped 0 bases from V and 2 bases from J, with 8 bases between. The CDR3 covers 15 residues. Germline CDR1 reads SGHRS; CDR2 reads YFSETQ. The CDR3: CASSLDPINTGELFF. The CDR3 region has the DNA TGCGCCAGCAGCTTGGATCCCATCAACACCGGGGAGCTGTTTTTT.

This chain links TRBV27 with TRBJ2-7; D not certain. The CDR3 consists of 14 residues. Deletions cut 1 base from V and 2 bases from J, with 9 bases between. Germline assignment: CDR1 MNHEY and CDR2 SMNVEV (reference sequence). CDR3 region: CASSLWHGAYEQYF. The CDR3 DNA reads TGTGCCAGCAGTTTATGGCATGGTGCCTACGAGCAGTACTTC.

The rearrangement links TRBV3-1 to TRBJ2-4; TRBD2 matches at 8 bases. The end of the DNA aligns better with TRBJ2-7, so the J call may be wrong. CDR3 length: 15 residues. Germline values: CDR1 LGHDT, CDR2 YNNKEL (reference sequence). This CDR3 reads CASSQAAGGPYEQYF. The CDR3 DNA sequence: TGTGCCAGCAGCCAAGCGGCGGGGGGCCCCTACGAGCAGTACTTC.

This clonotype was detected many times. The V and J genes are TRBV7-2 and TRBJ2-4, with 12 bases that match TRBD1. V lost 4 bases to trimming and J lost 3 bases; unmatched junction nucleotides: 4. This CDR3 is 16 amino acids long. CDR1 SGHTA and CDR2 FQGNSA come from the germline V gene. CDR3 sequence: CASSWGDRGLKNIQYF. In DNA form, the CDR3 reads TGTGCCAGCAGCTGGGGGGACAGGGGGCTCAAAAACATTCAGTACTTC.

The chain has TRBV5-1 and TRBJ2-2; maybe TRBD2 (6 bases). The CDR3 is 16 residues long. Germline-derived CDR1 and CDR2 are SGHRS and YFSETQ. Trimming took 4 bases from V and 0 from J, leaving 13 bases between them. CDR3 in DNA: TGCGCCAGCAGCCTCGGGACTGCCGCGAACACCGGGGAGCTGTTTTTT. This gives the protein CASSLGTAANTGELFF.

The chain is built from TRBV5-4 and TRBJ1-4, with TRBD1 as a possible D gene (6 bases). Germline assignment: CDR1 SGHNT and CDR2 YYREEE (reference sequence). Trimming pared 4 bases from V and 2 bases from J, leaving 15 bases between. The CDR3 contains 16 residues. The CDR3 coding sequence is TGTGCCAGCAGCCTAGGGGGGACGAGGACTAATGAAAAACTGTTTTTT. Translation gives CASSLGGTRTNEKLFF.

At least ten counts were recorded for this clonotype. The chain recombines TRBV12-3 or TRBV12-4 with TRBJ2-1; a possible D gene is TRBD1 (5 bases). This CDR3 has 12 residues. Trimming took off 6 bases at V and 10 bases at J, with 13 bases between the two ends. CDR3 sequence (DNA): TGTGCCAGCAGCCGTGCTAGGGGCGAGCAGTTCTTC. It specifies CASSRARGEQFF.

Many counts were recorded for this clonotype. This chain connects TRBV11-2 to TRBJ1-6, with a tentative D call TRBD1 (5 bases). Germline V gene data show CDR1 as SGHAT and CDR2 as FQNNGV. CDR3 length: 15 residues. The ends were cut back, 6 bases at V and 7 bases at J, with 16 bases in the middle. The CDR3 coding sequence is TGTGCCAGCAGACTGATGACAGTAGAGAATTCACCCCTCCACTTT. It codes for CASRLMTVENSPLHF.